This TCR beta chain was sequenced for a study of tumor and adjacent non-tumor tissue in lung cancer. Study at large: Around 4.2 million productive TCRbeta reads were obtained per sample on average. Findings of the study overall: Top 100 clones took a larger repertoire share in normal lung.

TCRbeta libraries were built with three rounds of nested PCR, modified from ARM-PCR. TCRdb re-called the multiplex PCR reads with MiXCR, one entry per CDR3 protein. The sample shows more than 55,000 distinct CDR3 sequences, under 80% of them seen only once. Points on this clonotype: The antigen is undetermined.

Trimming took 9 bases from V and 5 from J, leaving 17 bases between them. The length of the CDR3 is 14 residues. Germline CDR1 MGHRA, CDR2 YSYEKL. No cell sorting was done before RNA was extracted from the tissue. Distant lung tissue was collected more than 3 cm away from the tumor edge. This clonotype was obtained from a man aged 55 to 70 with non-small cell lung cancer. The rearrangement links TRBV4-1 to TRBJ2-1; tentative D call: TRBD2 (5 bases). The sequenced material came from distant non-tumor lung tissue. The CDR3 protein is CASGQGLTNNEQFF. DNA for the CDR3: TGCGCCAGTGGCCAAGGACTTACAAACAATGAGCAGTTCTTC.